Following are 5 T cell receptor beta chains from one sample sequenced in a study of blood T cell repertoires in COVID-19. TCRdb's copy holds only in-frame clones and misses some; the assay was immunoSEQ multiplex PCR. This sample has about 100,000 clones, with about 85% found just once. The specimen sequenced was peripheral blood. The receptor set was obtained from a woman in her sixties or seventies with active or convalescent COVID-19.

The table lists this clone with a count of one. The chain links TRBV7-8 to TRBJ2-5, with no clear D. V dropped 5 bases and J dropped 5 bases, with 12 bases sitting between them. Germline loops: CDR1 SGHVS, CDR2 FQNEAQ. The CDR3 is 13 amino acids. The CDR3 loop reads CASSPSFQETQYF. DNA of the CDR3: TGTGCCAGCAGCCCCTCATTCCAGGAGACCCAGTACTTC.

The genes are TRBV10-3 and TRBJ2-7; D might be TRBD1 (5 bases). Germline V gene data show CDR1 as ENHRY and CDR2 as SYGVKD. This CDR3 has 13 amino acids. V lost 0 bases and J lost 6, with 9 bases in between. The CDR3, as DNA: TGTGCCATCAGTGAGTCAGGGGTAGGCGAGCAGTACTTC. As protein: CAISESGVGEQYF.

V is TRBV30 and J is TRBJ2-1, with 11 bases identical to TRBD2. The CDR3 is made up of 15 amino acids. CDR1 and CDR2 (germline): GTSNPN, SVGIG (reference sequence). J gave up 8 bases and V 0 bases, and 6 bases lay outside the gene matches. The CDR3 DNA reads as TGTGCCTGGAGTGTAATGCTAGCGGGAGGTTATGAGCAGTTCTTC. Translating it yields CAWSVMLAGGYEQFF.

The count of this clone is one. The gene calls are TRBV1 and TRBJ2-7; the table's TRBD2 call for D was not verified on the DNA. TRBV1 is an annotated pseudogene. The CDR3 loop spans 17 amino acids. The CDR3 here is CTSSQPGTSGIPYEQYF. As DNA, the CDR3 is TGCACCAGCAGCCAACCCGGGACTAGCGGGATTCCCTACGAGCAGTACTTC.

This chain uses TRBV6-6 with TRBJ1-6; D not certain. Per germline, CDR1 MNHNY and CDR2 SVGAGI (reference sequence). The CDR3 sequence is 16 residues long. V was shortened by 6 bases and J by 0 bases, with 12 bases between the two germline ends. The CDR3 protein is CASRPTENSYNSPLHF. CDR3 DNA: TGTGCCAGCAGGCCTACAGAGAACTCCTATAATTCACCCCTCCACTTT.